This T cell receptor (beta chain) was captured in a study of blood T cell repertoires in COVID-19. The wider study: Samples representing acute and convalescent COVID-19 were sourced from the United States, Italy and Spain.

Unmatched junction bases numbered 10, after V lost 5 bases and J lost 4 bases. The CDR3 has 15 amino acids. Germline V lookup: CDR1 MNHEY, CDR2 SMNVEV (reference sequence). Under the authors' procedure: Reference gene primer amplification yielded estimated nucleated cell counts. Assay: immunoSEQ multiplex PCR; the TCRdb copy retains only in-frame clones and omits some. V and J calls and clone size are copied from that table; D and trimming were computed from the DNA. The sample yields tens of thousands of clones, roughly 95% seen once. This TCR was sampled from a human donor with active COVID-19. The donor label of this sample is uncertain. V and J are TRBV27 and TRBJ2-7; 8 nucleotides align to TRBD1. The sequenced sample consisted of peripheral blood. The CDR3 nucleotides read TGTGCCAGCAGTCAAGACAGGGGCGAAACGTACGAGCAGTACTTC. Translated, it gives CASSQDRGETYEQYF.